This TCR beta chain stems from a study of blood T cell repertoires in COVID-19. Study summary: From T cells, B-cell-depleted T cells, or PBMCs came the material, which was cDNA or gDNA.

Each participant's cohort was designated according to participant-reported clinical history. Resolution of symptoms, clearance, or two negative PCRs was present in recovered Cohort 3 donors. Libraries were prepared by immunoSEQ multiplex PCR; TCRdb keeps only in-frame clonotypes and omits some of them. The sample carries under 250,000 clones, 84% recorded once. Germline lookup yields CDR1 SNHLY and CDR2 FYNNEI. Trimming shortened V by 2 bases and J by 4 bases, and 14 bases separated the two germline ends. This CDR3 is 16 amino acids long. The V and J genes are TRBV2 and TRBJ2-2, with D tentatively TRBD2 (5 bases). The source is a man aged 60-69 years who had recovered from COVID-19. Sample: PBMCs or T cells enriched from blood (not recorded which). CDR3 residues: CASSERGRLGTGELFF. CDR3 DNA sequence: TGTGCCAGCAGTGAACGGGGAAGACTGGGCACCGGGGAGCTGTTTTTT.